The 13 T cell receptor beta chains below were found in one sample sequenced in a study of cytomegalovirus exposure and HLA in healthy donors. Both 60 Vbeta primers and 13 Jbeta primers went into the PCR. TCRdb keeps only in-frame clones here, not all; method: immunoSEQ multiplex PCR. Here the sample spans approximately 110,000 clones, roughly 80% being singletons. Sample: PBMCs. These TCRs come from a man aged 50-59 years in good health and CMV-seronegative.

This chain joins TRBV29-1 and TRBJ2-5; possible D gene TRBD2, 5 bases. TRBJ2-7 matches the DNA end more closely, so the J call is doubtful. The CDR3 contains 13 residues. The germline CDR1 and CDR2 sequences are SQVTM and ANQGSEA. This CDR3 is CSVEAGSSYEQYF. CDR3 in DNA: TGCAGCGTTGAAGCGGGGTCCTCCTACGAGCAGTACTTC.

The DNA for the CDR3 is TGTGCCAGCAGCTTAGAGGCCGGGGAGAATAACTATGGCTACACCTTC. Residues: CASSLEAGENNYGYTF. The genes are TRBV13 and TRBJ1-2; D is unresolved. With 1 base removed from V and 1 base from J, the gap between germline ends came to 13 bases. The CDR3 spans 16 residues. Per germline, CDR1 PRHDT and CDR2 FYEKMQ (reference sequence).

The rearrangement uses TRBV7-6 and TRBJ1-5; D uncertain. Trimming removed 5 bases from V and 4 bases from J, with 9 bases in between. This CDR3 is 13 amino acids long. Per the germline V gene, CDR1 is SGHVS and CDR2 is FNYEAQ. CDR3 residues: CASSPGGNQPQHF. The CDR3 region has the DNA TGTGCCAGCAGCCCGGGTGGGAATCAGCCCCAGCATTTT.

This chain connects TRBV30 to TRBJ2-2, with 10 bases matching TRBD1. V shed 1 base, J shed 3 bases, and the junction held 8 bases outside the gene matches. The CDR3 extends over 17 amino acids. Germline V CDR1 and CDR2: GTSNPN, SVGIG (reference sequence). The CDR3 sequence: CAWSGDRGRAYTGELFF. The CDR3 coding sequence is TGTGCCTGGAGTGGGGACAGGGGTCGGGCCTACACCGGGGAGCTGTTTTTT.

V is TRBV6-5 and J is TRBJ2-7; 8 nucleotides agree with TRBD2. CDR1 is MNHEY, CDR2 SVGAGI, per germline. After removal of 7 bases from V and 0 bases from J, the junction contained 5 bases not matched to a gene. The CDR3 has 14 residues. CDR3 DNA sequence: TGTGCCAGCAAGCCGGGGGGGAGCTCCTACGAGCAGTACTTC. Translation gives CASKPGGSSYEQYF.

The V call is TRBV4-3, the J call TRBJ2-7; TRBD1 might be the D (5 bases). Germline V CDR1 and CDR2: LGHNA, YSLEER. The CDR3 loop spans 14 amino acids. V was cut by 0 bases and J by 2 bases, with 8 bases left in between. DNA of the CDR3: TGCGCCAGCAGCCAAGACACAGGCCCCTACGAGCAGTACTTC. Encoded protein: CASSQDTGPYEQYF.

About this clone: One end of the junction does not line up with germline, which may come from a read error. The J gene is TRBJ2-7, the V gene TRBV6-5; D is perhaps TRBD1 (6 bases). This CDR3 spans 15 amino acids. Germline CDR1 is MNHEY and CDR2 is SVGAGI. CDR3 sequence (DNA): TGTGCCAGCACTTACGGTCAGGGGTCATCCTACGAGCAGTACTTC. This encodes CASTYGQGSSYEQYF.

This clone appeared once. V and J are TRBV28 and TRBJ2-3, with 8 bases matching TRBD2. V lost 5 bases, J lost 4 bases, and 11 bases stayed unmatched. Looked up from germline, CDR1 is MDHEN and CDR2 is SYDVKM. This CDR3 contains 16 residues. CDR3 sequence reads: CASSKPGLVNPDTQYF. The CDR3 coding sequence is TGTGCCAGCAGTAAACCGGGACTAGTGAACCCAGATACGCAGTATTTT.

The chain is built from TRBV11-3 and TRBJ2-1, with 9 bases that match TRBD2. Germline CDR1 reads SGHNT; CDR2 reads YENEEA. The CDR3 length is 15 residues. Trimming cost V 5 bases and J 5 bases; bases outside gene matches: 7. The CDR3 region is CASSVGLANHNEQFF. Here the CDR3 DNA reads TGTGCCAGCAGCGTTGGACTAGCGAACCACAATGAGCAGTTCTTC.

This chain links TRBV27 with TRBJ2-7, with D unresolved. Germline V gene sequence: CDR1 MNHEY, CDR2 SMNVEV (reference sequence). V lost 10 bases and J 0 bases, leaving 19 bases between the germline ends. The CDR3 loop spans 15 amino acids. CDR3 sequence reads: CAMTRVLLSSYEQYF. The CDR3 DNA reads as TGTGCCATGACCCGGGTTCTCCTAAGCTCCTACGAGCAGTACTTC.

The chain joins TRBV6-5 to TRBJ2-5, with D perhaps matching TRBD2 (6 bases). Trimming shortened V by 0 bases and J by 5 bases, and 16 bases separated the two germline ends. The CDR3 extends over 16 amino acids. The germline CDR1 and CDR2 sequences are MNHEY and SVGAGI. The chain's CDR3 is CASSYSWGGKRETQYF. CDR3 nucleotide sequence: TGTGCCAGCAGTTACTCGTGGGGCGGGAAGAGGGAGACCCAGTACTTC.

The chain recombines TRBV4-3 with TRBJ1-3; D is perhaps TRBD1 (5 bases). The CDR3 has 16 amino acids. Germline CDR1 is LGHNA and CDR2 is YSLEER. Trimming left V 2 bases short and J 4 bases short, with 15 bases between. This CDR3 reads CASSQTNRGLGNTIYF. The CDR3 DNA reads as TGCGCCAGCAGCCAAACGAATAGGGGTCTCGGAAACACCATATATTTT.

This chain links TRBV5-6 with TRBJ1-5; the match to TRBD1 covers 9 bases. Per the germline V gene, CDR1 is SGHDT and CDR2 is YYEEEE. V shed 2 bases, J shed 7 bases, and the junction held 4 bases outside the gene matches. This CDR3 spans 14 amino acids. CDR3 in amino acids: CASSFRDRAQPQHF. CDR3 DNA: TGTGCCAGCAGCTTCAGGGACAGGGCCCAGCCCCAGCATTTT.